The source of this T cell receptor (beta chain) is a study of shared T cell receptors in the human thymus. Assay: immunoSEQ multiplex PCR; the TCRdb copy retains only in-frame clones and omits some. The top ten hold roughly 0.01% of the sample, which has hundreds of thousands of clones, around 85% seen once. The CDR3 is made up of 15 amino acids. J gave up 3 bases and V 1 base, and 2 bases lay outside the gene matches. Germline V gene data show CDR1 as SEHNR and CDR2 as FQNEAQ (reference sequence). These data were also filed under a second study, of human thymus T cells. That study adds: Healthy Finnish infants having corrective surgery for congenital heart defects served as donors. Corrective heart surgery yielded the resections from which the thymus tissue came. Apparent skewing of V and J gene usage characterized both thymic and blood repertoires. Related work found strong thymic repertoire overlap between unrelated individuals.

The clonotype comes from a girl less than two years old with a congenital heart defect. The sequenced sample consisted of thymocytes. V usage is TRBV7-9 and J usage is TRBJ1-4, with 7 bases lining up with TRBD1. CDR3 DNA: TGTGCCAGCAGCTTAGACAGGGGACCTAATGAAAAACTGTTTTTT. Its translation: CASSLDRGPNEKLFF.